This T cell receptor beta chain is drawn from a study of OX40 agonist ivuxolimab in advanced cancers. Turning to the overall study: Ivuxolimab was an agonistic, fully human IgG2 monoclonal antibody directed against OX40 (CD134), a costimulatory receptor. Intravenous ivuxolimab was administered to patients every 2 weeks at six dose levels: 0.01, 0.1, 0.3, 1.5, 3 and 10 mg/kg. Of the roughly 53 patients in dose escalation, about 20 had hepatocellular carcinoma, some 15 had melanoma, 9 had renal cell carcinoma and 9 had head and neck cancer. In the dose-escalation cohort, 82.7% of patients were male, and the mean age was around 60 years, with a range of roughly 20 to 85. Patients were allowed to have had prior anti-PD-1, anti-PD-L1 or anti-CTLA-4 therapy, and 40% of the dose-escalation patients had previously received checkpoint inhibitors. Partial responses occurred in three dose-escalation patients, of whom one had hepatocellular carcinoma and two had cutaneous melanoma. The purpose of peripheral TCRbeta sequencing was to test whether ivuxolimab changed TCR sequence diversity and led to clonal T-cell expansion. The paper covers the monotherapy dose-escalation part of the phase I ivuxolimab trial, which included N ≈ 50 patients. Broad study findings and their caveats: Low levels of normalized T-cell clonal expansion were also seen in some nonresponding patients. In the 0.1-3.0 mg/kg groups, partial responders had among the lowest normalized peripheral clonal expansion, particularly in CD8+ T cells. At doses of 0.1 to 3.0 mg/kg, clonal expansion of both CD4+ and CD8+ blood T cells was observed from baseline to week 6. After ivuxolimab, CD8+ T cells had more expanded clones than CD4+ T cells on average. Antigen specificity was not determined for the clonally expanded peripheral T cells.

To sequence the TCRbeta CDR3 region, genomic DNA was isolated from the sorted cells. The immunoSEQ Assay was used to sequence the TCRbeta CDR3 regions. Drawn from immuneACCESS, this table holds only the in-frame rearrangements with V and J called that TCRdb kept. Clones are partly lost; checked studies trace under half to an unresolved V gene and leave the rest unexplained. This sample comprises about 84,000 clones, approximately 95% of them detected only once. The top ten constitute about 10% of the sample. With respect to this clone: This receptor's antigen is unknown. No clone much larger than this one lies a single base away; base qualities are absent.

The trial excluded patients who had a history of autoimmune disease or who were on systemic immunosuppression. Peripheral blood for TCR sequencing was collected from all dose cohorts at baseline, on cycle 4 day 1, and on cycle 7 day 1. The samples were drawn from a first-in-human, open-label, multicenter phase I dose-escalation trial of ivuxolimab. Adults with locally advanced or metastatic head and neck squamous cell, hepatocellular, melanoma or renal cell carcinoma were enrolled in the trial. CD4+ and CD8+ T cells were sorted separately from peripheral blood before TCR sequencing. From the cysteine through the phenylalanine, the CDR3 covers 13 amino acids. Only CDR3 DNA is held: 39 bases, read in frame from base 1. From the germline V gene (reference sequence), CDR1 is MNHEY and CDR2 is SMNVEV. V loses 3 bases, J loses 11 bases, and the germline ends lie 16 bases apart.

The chain employs TRBV27 and TRBJ1-1; TRBD1 is a weak D gene call, 6 bases matching. This material consisted of CD4+ or CD8+ T cells sorted from blood, taken in a trial of the OX40 agonist ivuxolimab. This clonotype originated in an adult with an advanced solid tumor such as melanoma, head and neck, liver or kidney cancer. The DNA sequence is TGTGCCAGCAGTTTTGGGGCCGGACAGCGGGCTTTCTTT. This is translated as CASSFGAGQRAFF.